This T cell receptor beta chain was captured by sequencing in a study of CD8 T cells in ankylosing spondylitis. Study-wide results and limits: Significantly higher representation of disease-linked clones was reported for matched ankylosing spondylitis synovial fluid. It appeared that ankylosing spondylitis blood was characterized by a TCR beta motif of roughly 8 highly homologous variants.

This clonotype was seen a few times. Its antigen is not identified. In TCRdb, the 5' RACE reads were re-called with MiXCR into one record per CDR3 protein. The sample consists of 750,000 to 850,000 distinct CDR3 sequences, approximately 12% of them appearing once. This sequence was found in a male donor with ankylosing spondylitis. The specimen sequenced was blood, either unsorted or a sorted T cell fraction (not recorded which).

CDR3 in amino acids: CASSQVARGGSPLHF. CDR3 DNA: TGCGCCAGCAGCCAAGTGGCCAGGGGAGGATCACCCCTCCACTTT. This chain links TRBV4-3 with TRBJ1-6, with D possibly matching TRBD1 (6 bases). The CDR3 contains 15 residues. Per the germline V gene, CDR1 is LGHNA and CDR2 is YSLEER. Trimming removed 1 base at V and 10 bases at J, with 14 bases between.